These 21 T cell receptor beta chains share one sample of origin, sequenced in a study of Graves' ophthalmopathy and Graves' hyperthyroidism. RNA transcripts were the source from which TCR beta CDR3 regions were amplified. First-round RT-PCR employed HTBI primers, with a second-round multiplex PCR after it. A single record per CDR3 protein comes from TCRdb applying MiXCR to the multiplex PCR reads. The repertoire holds over a million distinct CDR3 sequences, 36% seen once, with more than 9.5% in the top ten. Material for sequencing was peripheral blood or thyroid tissue (not recorded which). These receptors came from an adult man with Graves' hyperthyroidism.

This clonotype appeared many times. The chain uses TRBV10-3 and TRBJ1-5; D is possibly TRBD1 (5 bases). CDR3 size: 16 residues. V shed 0 bases and J shed 3 bases, with 12 bases lying between them. The germline V gene has CDR1 ENHRY and CDR2 SYGVKD. CDR3 DNA sequence: TGTGCCATCAGTGAGTCGGGTCAGGGCCTCAATCAGCCCCAGCATTTT. Amino acid sequence: CAISESGQGLNQPQHF.

This clonotype was counted at least ten times. This rearrangement joins TRBV20-1 to TRBJ2-7, with 7 bases fitting TRBD1. After removal of 0 bases from V and 2 bases from J, the junction contained 4 bases not matched to a gene. This CDR3 is 14 amino acids long. Germline loops: CDR1 DFQATT, CDR2 SNEGSKA (reference sequence). Here the CDR3 reads CSARDRTGTYEQYF. CDR3 in DNA: TGCAGTGCTAGAGATCGGACAGGAACCTACGAGCAGTACTTC.

In its sample, this clonotype was seen many times. The chain is built from TRBV29-1 and TRBJ2-2; a weak D match, TRBD2 (5 bases). The CDR3 spans 13 residues. CDR1 is SQVTM and CDR2 is ANQGSEA in the germline V gene. The V end was cut by 7 bases, the J end by 6 bases, with 15 bases between. The CDR3 coding sequence is TGCAGCGGAGGGAATTTTGGGGCCGGGGAGCTGTTTTTT. Its protein product is CSGGNFGAGELFF.

This clonotype appeared a few times. The V gene is TRBV27, the J gene TRBJ1-5, with D maybe TRBD1 (5 bases). The CDR3 is made up of 16 amino acids. Germline V gives CDR1 MNHEY, CDR2 SMNVEV (reference sequence). V lost 6 bases to trimming and J lost 3 bases, with 18 bases between them. The CDR3 sequence is CASRSGAGLNNQPQHF. CDR3 sequence (DNA): TGTGCCAGCAGATCCGGGGCAGGTTTGAACAATCAGCCCCAGCATTTT.

A note on this clonotype: A clone one base away is much larger, so this may be a read error. This chain joins TRBV5-1 and TRBJ1-2, with D unresolved. CDR3 length equals 11 residues. CDR1 SGHRS and CDR2 YFSETQ come from the germline V gene. V was trimmed by 7 bases and J by 5 bases, leaving 9 bases between them. The CDR3 here is CASRPGYGYTF. In nucleotides, the CDR3 is TGCGCCAGCCGCCCGGGGTATGGCTACACCTTC.

Comments on this clonotype: A much larger clone differs from this one at a single base, so this may be a read error. V gene TRBV12-3 or TRBV12-4 combines with J gene TRBJ2-7, with 10 bases matching TRBD2. V was pared by 7 bases and J by 5 bases, with 8 bases of the junction left unmatched. This CDR3 comprises 14 residues. CDR3 DNA sequence: TGTGCCAGCACTATAGCGGGGGGATCGCACGAGCAGTACTTC. It codes for CASTIAGGSHEQYF.

V usage is TRBV25-1 and J usage is TRBJ1-3; D is unclear. Trimming shortened V by 8 bases and J by 0 bases, and 11 bases separated the two germline ends. The CDR3 consists of 14 residues. CDR1 MGHDK and CDR2 SYGVNS come from the germline V gene. Here the CDR3 reads CASVLQSSGNTIYF. The CDR3 DNA follows: TGTGCCAGCGTTCTTCAGAGCTCTGGAAACACCATATATTTT. The whole variable domain, remainder taken from reference TRBV25-1 and TRBJ1-3, is EADIYQTPRYLVIGTGKKITLECSQTMGHDKMYWYQQDPGMELHLIHYSYGVNSTEKGDLSSESTVSRIRTEHFPLTLESARPSHTSQYLCASVLQSSGNTIYFGEGSWLTVV.

This clonotype was seen just once. The chain is built from TRBV29-1 and TRBJ2-5, with 7 bases that match TRBD2. This CDR3 comprises 14 residues. Germline V gives CDR1 SQVTM, CDR2 ANQGSEA. V was clipped by 2 bases and J by 4 bases; unmatched bases: 7. This CDR3 is CSVERLASVETQYF. The CDR3 DNA is TGCAGCGTTGAAAGACTAGCTAGTGTAGAGACCCAGTACTTC. Combining the CDR3 with reference TRBV29-1 and TRBJ2-5 gives the whole variable domain SAVISQKPSRDICQRGTSLTIQCQVDSQVTMMFWYRQQPGQSLTLIATANQGSEATYESGFVIDKFPISRPNLTFSTLTVSNMSPEDSSIYLCSVERLASVETQYFGPGTRLLVL.

This clonotype has a count of ten or more. The chain carries TRBV19 and TRBJ1-1; D possibly corresponds to TRBD1 (5 bases). This CDR3 spans 15 amino acids. The V gene's germline CDR1 is LNHDA and CDR2 SQIVND (reference sequence). Trimming pared 5 bases from V and 0 bases from J, leaving 13 bases between. CDR3 sequence reads: CASSRPGPMNTEAFF. CDR3 nucleotide sequence: TGTGCCAGTAGTCGACCGGGACCGATGAACACTGAAGCTTTCTTT.

This clonotype appeared many times. The genes are TRBV20-1 and TRBJ1-5; 9 bases are shared with TRBD1. CDR1 DFQATT and CDR2 SNEGSKA come from the germline V gene (reference sequence). The CDR3 loop spans 15 amino acids. V trimming: 4 bases; J trimming: 3 bases; junction bases outside the gene matches: 7. CDR3 DNA: TGCAGTGCTACTCCCGGGACAGGGTTCAATCAGCCCCAGCATTTT. This sequence encodes CSATPGTGFNQPQHF.

This clonotype has a count of ten or more. The rearrangement joins TRBV14 to TRBJ1-2; tentatively, D is TRBD1 (6 bases). Germline values: CDR1 SGHDN, CDR2 FVKESK. CDR3 length equals 15 residues. V lost 2 bases and J lost 4, with 14 bases in between. CDR3: CASSQYAQGSYGYTF. The CDR3, as DNA: TGTGCCAGCAGCCAATACGCCCAGGGGAGCTATGGCTACACCTTC.

This clonotype was found a few times. This chain connects TRBV10-3 to TRBJ2-7; TRBD1 aligns across 7 bases. Germline CDR1 and CDR2: ENHRY and SYGVKD. This CDR3 has 16 amino acids. The ends lost 10 bases at V and 6 bases at J; junction bases unmatched: 21. The CDR3 loop is CATQTKRTGLSGEQYF. DNA of the CDR3: TGTGCCACACAAACTAAGAGGACAGGTTTATCAGGCGAGCAGTACTTC.

This clonotype was detected once. The rearrangement joins TRBV7-9 to TRBJ2-7, with TRBD2 matching 9 bases. Losses at the gene ends were 4 bases for V and 3 bases for J; bases not matched to a gene: 7. Germline V gene data show CDR1 as SEHNR and CDR2 as FQNEAQ (reference sequence). The CDR3 consists of 15 residues. The CDR3 coding sequence is TGTGCCAGCAGCTCCCTAGCGGGAAGAATCTACGAGCAGTACTTC. Translating gives CASSSLAGRIYEQYF.

This clonotype was counted only a few times. The chain employs TRBV11-2 and TRBJ1-2; maybe TRBD1 (6 bases). Trimming took 0 bases from V and 8 from J, leaving 16 bases between them. The CDR3 length is 15 residues. Germline V gene data show CDR1 as SGHAT and CDR2 as FQNNGV. CDR3 residues: CASSLDLSAGEGYTF. The CDR3 DNA reads as TGTGCCAGCAGCTTAGATTTGTCGGCAGGGGAGGGCTACACCTTC.

Note on this clonotype: A much larger clonotype is one base distant, so this may be a read error. The chain joins TRBV11-2 to TRBJ2-7, with a weak D call TRBD2 (6 bases). The CDR3 loop spans 15 amino acids. V lost 1 base to trimming and J lost 1 base, with 11 bases between them. Germline assignment: CDR1 SGHAT and CDR2 FQNNGV. CDR3 amino acids: CASSLGRGWSYEQYF. CDR3 DNA: TGTGCCAGCAGCTTAGGGCGGGGATGGTCCTACGAGCAGTACTTC.

The gene calls are TRBV5-6 and TRBJ2-7, with D perhaps matching TRBD2 (5 bases). In germline, CDR1 is SGHDT, CDR2 YYEEEE. This CDR3 has 17 amino acids. The ends were cut back, 5 bases at V and 0 bases at J, with 21 bases in the middle. Written as DNA, the CDR3 is TGTGCCAGCAGTCGTACGCGCGTAAGAGGGAGCTCCTACGAGCAGTACTTC. This encodes CASSRTRVRGSSYEQYF.

This clonotype was picked up many times. V is TRBV11-2 and J is TRBJ1-2; possibly TRBD1 for D (5 bases). Germline-derived CDR1 and CDR2 are SGHAT and FQNNGV. Trimming left V 0 bases short and J 3 bases short, with 11 bases between. The CDR3 has 15 residues. In nucleotides, the CDR3 is TGTGCCAGCAGCTTAGAACTCGACAGTTACTATGGCTACACCTTC. It specifies CASSLELDSYYGYTF.

The rearrangement uses TRBV14 and TRBJ1-1; the D is unclear. Trimming left V 6 bases short and J 1 base short, with 18 bases between. The CDR3 totals 16 residues. Germline V CDR1 and CDR2: SGHDN, FVKESK. CDR3 DNA sequence: TGTGCCAGCAGTCACTTAACCGGGCCTCGGAACACTGAAGCTTTCTTT. Translating gives CASSHLTGPRNTEAFF.

In its sample, this clonotype was seen many times. The chain carries TRBV2 and TRBJ1-1; D is uncertain. Germline CDR1 SNHLY, CDR2 FYNNEI. The V end lost 3 bases, the J end lost 5 bases, and 10 bases lay between the germline ends. The CDR3 extends over 13 amino acids. DNA for the CDR3: TGTGCCAGCAGTGAGGGATGGGAAACTGAAGCTTTCTTT. It yields the protein CASSEGWETEAFF.

This clonotype was counted between two and nine times. V and J are TRBV12-3 or TRBV12-4 and TRBJ2-2, with TRBD1 identical over 7 bases. This CDR3 has 15 residues. Trimming at V came to 3 bases and at J to 5 bases, leaving 6 bases not matched to a gene. The CDR3 DNA reads as TGTGCCAGCAGTTTTAGACAGGGTGGAACCGGGGAGCTGTTTTTT. Encoded protein: CASSFRQGGTGELFF.

The chain's CDR3 is CAISNRANTEAFF. The CDR3 DNA reads TGTGCCATCAGTAACAGGGCCAACACTGAAGCTTTCTTT. This chain connects TRBV10-3 to TRBJ1-1; tentatively, D is TRBD1 (6 bases). Germline loops: CDR1 ENHRY, CDR2 SYGVKD. The CDR3 sequence is 13 residues long. Trimming shortened V by 5 bases and J by 2 bases, and 9 bases separated the two germline ends.